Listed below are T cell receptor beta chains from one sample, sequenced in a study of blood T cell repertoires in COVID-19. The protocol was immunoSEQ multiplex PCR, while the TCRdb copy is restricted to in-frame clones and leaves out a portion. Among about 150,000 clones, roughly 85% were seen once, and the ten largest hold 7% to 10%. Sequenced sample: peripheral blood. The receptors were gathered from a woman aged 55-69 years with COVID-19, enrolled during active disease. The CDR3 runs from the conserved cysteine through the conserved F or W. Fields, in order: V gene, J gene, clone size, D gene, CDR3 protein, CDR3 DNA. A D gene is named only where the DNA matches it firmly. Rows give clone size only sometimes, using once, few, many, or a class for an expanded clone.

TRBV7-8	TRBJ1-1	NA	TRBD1	CASSSTGGNTEAFF	TGTGCCAGCAGCTCCACAGGGGGGAACACTGAAGCTTTCTTT
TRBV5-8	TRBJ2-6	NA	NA	CASRGQWTGANVLTF	TGTGCCAGCAGGGGGCAGTGGACTGGGGCCAACGTCCTGACTTTC
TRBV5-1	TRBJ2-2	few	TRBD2	CASSLISGGNTGELFF	TGCGCCAGCAGCTTGATTAGCGGGGGGAACACCGGGGAGCTGTTTTTT
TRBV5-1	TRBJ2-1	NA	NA	CASSLSPGTHNEQFF	TGCGCCAGCAGCCTCTCCCCCGGGACTCATAATGAGCAGTTCTTC
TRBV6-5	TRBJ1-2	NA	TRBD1	CASRGRDSNYGYTF	TGTGCCAGCAGGGGACGGGACAGCAACTATGGCTACACCTTC
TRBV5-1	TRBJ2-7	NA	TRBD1	CASSLAMTGYNEQYF	TGCGCCAGCAGCTTGGCCATGACAGGGTATAACGAGCAGTACTTC
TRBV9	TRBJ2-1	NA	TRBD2	CASSGGTSDYNEQFF	TGTGCCAGCAGCGGGGGAACTAGCGACTACAATGAGCAGTTCTTC
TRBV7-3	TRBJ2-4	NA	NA	CASSPQGGKNIQYF	TGTGCCAGCAGCCCACAGGGCGGCAAAAACATTCAGTACTTC
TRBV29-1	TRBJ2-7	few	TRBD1	CSVGDSLYEQYF	TGCAGCGTTGGGGACAGCCTCTACGAGCAGTACTTC
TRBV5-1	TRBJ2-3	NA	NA	CASSLYTGDTQYF	TGCGCCAGCAGCTTATATACAGGAGATACGCAGTATTTT
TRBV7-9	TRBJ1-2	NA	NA	CASSLGSGMRGDYGYTF	TGTGCCAGCAGCTTAGGTAGCGGCATGAGAGGGGACTATGGCTACACCTTC
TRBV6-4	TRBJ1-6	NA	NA	CASSASGYDNSPLHF	TGTGCCAGCAGTGCTAGTGGCTACGATAATTCACCCCTCCACTTT
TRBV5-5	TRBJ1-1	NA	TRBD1	CASTTGQGNTEAFF	TGTGCCAGCACCACGGGACAGGGGAACACTGAAGCTTTCTTT
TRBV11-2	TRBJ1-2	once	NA	CASSPPSGQGITANYGYTF	TGTGCCAGCAGCCCCCCGAGCGGGCAGGGTATTACAGCTAACTATGGCTACACCTTC
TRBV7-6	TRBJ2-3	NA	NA	CASSLAHSQRQRTDTQYF	TGTGCCAGCAGCTTAGCGCATTCTCAGCGGCAACGCACAGATACGCAGTATTTT